These 28 T cell receptor beta chains share one sample of origin, sequenced in a study of T cell changes during pregnancy in multiple sclerosis. Sequenced by immunoSEQ multiplex PCR; TCRdb stores in-frame clones only, minus some. In the table there are around 43,000 clones, around 95% of which are singletons. The material was CD8+ T cells from peripheral blood mononuclear cells, obtained after pregnancy. All receptors derive from a female donor with multiple sclerosis, enrolled in a pregnancy study.

The table lists this clone with a few counts. The chain recombines TRBV5-8 with TRBJ2-2; D is unresolved. V was pared by 9 bases and J by 9 bases, with 18 bases between. The germline CDR1 and CDR2 sequences are SGHTS and YDEGEE. The CDR3 extends over 13 amino acids. CDR3 sequence (DNA): TGTGCCAACAGATCTCTGACTGCCTGGGAGCTGTTTTTT. Protein sequence: CANRSLTAWELFF.

The chain employs TRBV25-1 and TRBJ2-1; D may be TRBD2 (5 bases). Looked up from germline, CDR1 is MGHDK and CDR2 is SYGVNS. Trimming took off 6 bases at V and 4 bases at J, with 16 bases between the two ends. The CDR3 consists of 15 residues. The CDR3 protein is CASSLGIGEYNEQFF. The CDR3 nucleotides are TGTGCCAGCAGCCTAGGGATCGGGGAATACAATGAGCAGTTCTTC. The variable domain in full, completed from reference TRBV25-1 and TRBJ2-1, reads EADIYQTPRYLVIGTGKKITLECSQTMGHDKMYWYQQDPGMELHLIHYSYGVNSTEKGDLSSESTVSRIRTEHFPLTLESARPSHTSQYLCASSLGIGEYNEQFFGPGTRLTVL.

This rearrangement joins TRBV7-6 to TRBJ2-5, with TRBD2 as a possible D gene (6 bases). Per the germline V gene, CDR1 is SGHVS and CDR2 is FNYEAQ. Trimming removed 6 bases from V and 4 bases from J, with 15 bases in between. This CDR3 region has 14 residues. This CDR3 is CASRNIAVPETQYF. The CDR3, as DNA: TGTGCCAGCAGAAACATAGCGGTCCCAGAGACCCAGTACTTC.

The chain joins TRBV5-4 to TRBJ2-1; 7 nucleotides match TRBD2. CDR3 size: 12 residues. Germline CDR1 is SGHNT and CDR2 is YYREEE (reference sequence). With V trimmed by 3 bases and J by 10 bases, 4 bases remained unmatched. CDR3 amino acids: CASSSAGGEQFF. The CDR3 DNA reads as TGTGCCAGCAGCTCAGCCGGGGGGGAGCAGTTCTTC.

The CDR3: CASSRREGANEQFF. The CDR3 DNA reads TGTGCCAGCAGTCGCAGGGAGGGTGCCAATGAGCAGTTCTTC. The chain joins TRBV25-1 to TRBJ2-1; TRBD2 aligns across 7 bases. Unmatched junction bases numbered 7, after V lost 5 bases and J lost 6 bases. Germline CDR1 MGHDK, CDR2 SYGVNS. The CDR3 contains 14 residues.

The rearrangement joins TRBV15 to TRBJ2-7, with D possibly matching TRBD2 (6 bases). Germline assignment: CDR1 LNHNV and CDR2 YYDKDF (reference sequence). The CDR3 runs to 15 residues. Trimming shortened V by 3 bases and J by 4 bases, and 16 bases separated the two germline ends. DNA of the CDR3: TGTGCCACCAGCAGGACGGGACTGAGGGATTACGAGCAGTACTTC. Translation: CATSRTGLRDYEQYF.

V is TRBV29-1 and J is TRBJ2-1; tentative D call: TRBD1 (6 bases). This CDR3 is built from 14 residues. Between the trimmed V and J ends, which lost 0 bases and 8 bases, there was a span of 14 bases. Germline V lookup: CDR1 SQVTM, CDR2 ANQGSEA. For the CDR3, the DNA is TGCAGCGTTGAAGAACCCAGGGGATTCGATGAGCAGTTCTTC. This sequence encodes CSVEEPRGFDEQFF.

Here the CDR3 reads CAISDLAGEYQETQYF. CDR3 coding DNA: TGTGCCATCAGTGATCTAGCGGGAGAGTACCAAGAGACCCAGTACTTC. The V call is TRBV10-3, the J call TRBJ2-5; 10 positions match TRBD2. Trimming at V came to 3 bases and at J to 0 bases, leaving 4 bases not matched to a gene. The CDR3 is made up of 16 amino acids. Germline loops: CDR1 ENHRY, CDR2 SYGVKD.

The chain employs TRBV6-6 and TRBJ2-1; 10 bases match TRBD1. Germline trimming cut 4 bases from V and 8 bases from J; bases unmatched to any gene: 5. This CDR3 has 14 residues. Per the germline V gene, CDR1 is MNHNY and CDR2 is SVGAGI (reference sequence). In DNA form, the CDR3 reads TGTGCCAGCAGTTCGGGACAGGGGATCGATGAGCAGTTCTTC. Encoded protein: CASSSGQGIDEQFF.

V gene TRBV6-5 combines with J gene TRBJ2-2, with 9 bases matching TRBD2. Germline assignment: CDR1 MNHEY and CDR2 SVGAGI. The V segment lost 2 bases and the J segment 4 bases; nucleotides outside the gene matches: 2. The CDR3 has 15 residues. The CDR3 here is CASSYELAGTGELFF. The CDR3 DNA follows: TGTGCCAGCAGTTACGAACTAGCGGGCACCGGGGAGCTGTTTTTT.

About this clone itself: Germline and junction disagree at one end, which may indicate a read error. Different DNA sequences within this sample yield the same CDR3. This rearrangement joins TRBV4-1 to TRBJ2-1; possibly TRBD2 for D (6 bases). The CDR3 totals 15 residues. The germline CDR1 and CDR2 sequences are MGHRA and YSYEKL. The CDR3 bases are TGCGCCAGCAGTCAAGGTGGAACGGGAGTCCTTGAGCAGTTCTTC. Amino acid sequence: CASSQGGTGVLEQFF.

This chain connects TRBV27 to TRBJ2-1; 7 bases are a match to TRBD1. The V gene's germline CDR1 is MNHEY and CDR2 SMNVEV (reference sequence). This CDR3 comprises 22 residues. V was pared by 3 bases and J by 2 bases, with 25 bases of the junction left unmatched. In DNA form, the CDR3 reads TGTGCCAGCAGTTTTCCCTCCGTGCGAACAGGGGATCGGGCACCGACCTACAATGAGCAGTTCTTC. Its protein product is CASSFPSVRTGDRAPTYNEQFF.

This sequence joins TRBV5-5 and TRBJ2-3; 9 nucleotides match TRBD2. Per germline, CDR1 SGHKS and CDR2 YYEKEE (reference sequence). The CDR3 covers 16 residues. Unmatched junction bases numbered 9, after V lost 1 base and J lost 6 bases. This chain's CDR3 is CASSLSRGGAFDTQYF. CDR3 bases: TGTGCCAGCAGCTTGAGTCGCGGGGGGGCCTTTGATACGCAGTATTTT.

The rearrangement links TRBV7-3 to TRBJ2-4; D might be TRBD2 (5 bases). Germline CDR1 and CDR2: SGHTA and FQGTGA. The CDR3 spans 13 residues. Trimming stripped 0 bases from V and 8 bases from J, with 8 bases between. CDR3 sequence (DNA): TGTGCCAGCAGCTTAACCACAGCGGACATTCAGTACTTC. The encoded protein is CASSLTTADIQYF.

The chain carries TRBV18 and TRBJ2-3; 7 bases are a match to TRBD1. The CDR3 sequence is 14 residues long. V was pared by 0 bases and J by 3 bases, with 0 bases of the junction left unmatched. CDR1 and CDR2 (germline): KGHSH, LQKENI. CDR3 protein: CASSPPTGTDTQYF. The CDR3 coding sequence is TGTGCCAGCTCACCACCGACAGGGACAGATACGCAGTATTTT.

This chain joins TRBV15 and TRBJ2-2, with a weak D call TRBD1 (5 bases). There are 17 residues in the CDR3. The germline V and J ends were trimmed by 0 bases and 6 bases, with 17 bases remaining between them. Germline assignment: CDR1 LNHNV and CDR2 YYDKDF (reference sequence). The DNA for the CDR3 is TGTGCCACCAGCAGAGATCTCTATTCAGGGAATTCCGGGGAGCTGTTTTTT. Its protein product is CATSRDLYSGNSGELFF.

The V call is TRBV7-3, the J call TRBJ2-1; 7 bases agree with TRBD2. V trimming: 0 bases; J trimming: 5 bases; junction bases outside the gene matches: 7. The CDR3 has 16 amino acids. Germline V gene lookup returns CDR1 SGHTA and CDR2 FQGTGA. The CDR3 is CASSLTLAGENNEQFF. In DNA form, the CDR3 reads TGTGCCAGCAGCTTAACTTTGGCGGGAGAGAACAATGAGCAGTTCTTC.

The gene calls are TRBV5-1 and TRBJ1-5, with 10 bases aligning to TRBD1. The V and J ends lost 4 bases and 3 bases, in that order; junction bases with no gene match: 16. Per the germline V gene, CDR1 is SGHRS and CDR2 is YFSETQ. The CDR3 contains 19 residues. CDR3 DNA: TGCGCCAGCAGCCCCGACGGGACAGGGGATTTCGGGTCCAATCAGCCCCAGCATTTT. Translating gives CASSPDGTGDFGSNQPQHF.

The chain recombines TRBV4-3 with TRBJ2-7; possibly TRBD2 for D (6 bases). The germline CDR1 and CDR2 sequences are LGHNA and YSLEER. CDR3 length: 13 residues. The V end was cut by 1 base, the J end by 4 bases, with 8 bases between. As DNA, the CDR3 is TGCGCCAGCAGCCAAGTTCGGGGGTACGAGCAGTACTTC. It is translated as CASSQVRGYEQYF.

This clone was counted between two and nine times. The chain joins TRBV19 to TRBJ2-1, with D perhaps matching TRBD2 (6 bases). The CDR3 runs 14 residues. The germline V gene has CDR1 LNHDA and CDR2 SQIVND (reference sequence). V dropped 3 bases and J dropped 5 bases, with 11 bases sitting between them. The CDR3 sequence is CASSMGLGDNEQFF. Written as DNA, the CDR3 is TGTGCCAGTAGTATGGGACTGGGCGACAATGAGCAGTTCTTC.

The chain joins TRBV10-2 to TRBJ1-4, with a weak D call TRBD1 (6 bases). CDR1 is WSHSY and CDR2 is SAAADI in the germline V gene. Trimming took off 1 base at V and 6 bases at J, with 12 bases between the two ends. The CDR3 covers 15 residues. CDR3 sequence reads: CASSELQGLHEKLFF. The CDR3 DNA is TGCGCCAGCAGTGAGTTACAGGGTTTGCATGAAAAACTGTTTTTT.

The gene calls are TRBV11-2 and TRBJ2-7; 9 nucleotides line up with TRBD2. Trimming removed 1 base from V and 13 bases from J; junction bases left unmatched: 5. The CDR3 length is 12 residues. Germline V gene lookup returns CDR1 SGHAT and CDR2 FQNNGV. The CDR3: CASSLGAGGLYF. DNA of the CDR3: TGTGCCAGCAGCTTAGGGGCGGGGGGGTTATACTTC.

This rearrangement joins TRBV11-2 to TRBJ2-1; a weak D match, TRBD2 (6 bases). The germline V and J ends were trimmed by 1 base and 8 bases, with 18 bases remaining between them. The CDR3 length is 16 residues. From germline, CDR1 is SGHAT and CDR2 FQNNGV. The CDR3 region is CASSLVVAGPKDEQFF. CDR3 in DNA: TGTGCCAGCAGCTTAGTGGTTGCGGGGCCCAAGGATGAGCAGTTCTTC.

This chain uses TRBV12-5 with TRBJ2-2; no firm D call. Germline CDR1 reads LGHNT; CDR2 reads FRNRAP. The CDR3 length is 12 residues. The V and J ends lost 6 bases and 7 bases respectively, with 9 bases between them. The CDR3 bases are TGTGCTAGTGGCCTCTCGGTCGGGGAGCTGTTTTTT. Translating it yields CASGLSVGELFF.

This chain connects TRBV19 to TRBJ2-7; a weak D match, TRBD1 (5 bases). V lost 6 bases and J lost 3, with 6 bases in between. This CDR3 contains 11 residues. Germline CDR1 is LNHDA and CDR2 is SQIVND (reference sequence). In nucleotides, the CDR3 is TGTGCCAGTAGACAGGTCTACGAGCAGTACTTC. Translation gives CASRQVYEQYF.

V and J are TRBV2 and TRBJ1-3; D is perhaps TRBD1 (5 bases). Looked up from germline, CDR1 is SNHLY and CDR2 is FYNNEI. This CDR3 spans 20 amino acids. The V gene lost 2 bases and the J gene lost 0 bases, with 23 bases spanning the gap. The DNA of the CDR3 is TGTGCCAGCAGTGAAAGGGGTCTCGGGGGACGCGAACGCTCTGGAAACACCATATATTTT. It yields the protein CASSERGLGGRERSGNTIYF. Variable domain in full (rest from reference TRBV2 and TRBJ1-3): EPEVTQTPSHQVTQMGQEVILRCVPISNHLYFYWYRQILGQKVEFLVSFYNNEISEKSEIFDDQFSVERPDGSNFTLKIRSTKLEDSAMYFCASSERGLGGRERSGNTIYFGEGSWLTVV.

This chain joins TRBV5-1 and TRBJ1-1, with D uncertain. V was pared by 3 bases and J by 0 bases, with 9 bases between. The CDR3 consists of 14 residues. In germline, CDR1 is SGHRS, CDR2 YFSETQ. CDR3 sequence: CASSWAAMNTEAFF. The CDR3 region has the DNA TGCGCCAGCAGCTGGGCAGCCATGAACACTGAAGCTTTCTTT. Combining the CDR3 with reference TRBV5-1 and TRBJ1-1 gives the whole variable domain KAGVTQTPRYLIKTRGQQVTLSCSPISGHRSVSWYQQTPGQGLQFLFEYFSETQRNKGNFPGRFSGRQFSNSRSEMNVSTLELGDSALYLCASSWAAMNTEAFFGQGTRLTVV.

The J gene is TRBJ2-3, the V gene TRBV9; TRBD2 aligns across 13 bases. CDR1 is SGDLS, CDR2 YYNGEE, per germline. This CDR3 is built from 17 residues. V shed 4 bases and J 4 bases; nucleotides not matched to a gene: 9. The CDR3, as DNA: TGTGCCAGCAGCACCCCCGGACTAGCGGGAGATTCAGATACGCAGTATTTT. Translation gives CASSTPGLAGDSDTQYF.